This TCR beta chain was documented in a study of cytomegalovirus exposure and HLA in healthy donors. Findings of the study overall: Later analysis reportedly placed an Asian-associated ancestry cluster below the approximately 730-donor mean in N-insertions.

The PCR used 60 Vbeta and 13 Jbeta primers. Sequenced by immunoSEQ multiplex PCR; TCRdb stores in-frame clones only, minus some. The sample comprises roughly 120,000 clones, around 77% of which are singletons, and around 4.9% rests with the top ten. The CDR3 extends over 12 amino acids. CDR1 and CDR2 from the germline V gene are LNHDA and SQIVND (reference sequence). V dropped 6 bases and J dropped 0 bases, with 5 bases sitting between them. This clone was seen a few times. Its antigen is not known. The clonotype comes from a man in his fifties or sixties in good health and CMV-seropositive. Input material: PBMCs. The chain uses TRBV19 and TRBJ1-2; perhaps TRBD1 as D (5 bases). CDR3 residues: CASRTANYGYTF. DNA of the CDR3: TGTGCCAGTAGGACAGCTAACTATGGCTACACCTTC.